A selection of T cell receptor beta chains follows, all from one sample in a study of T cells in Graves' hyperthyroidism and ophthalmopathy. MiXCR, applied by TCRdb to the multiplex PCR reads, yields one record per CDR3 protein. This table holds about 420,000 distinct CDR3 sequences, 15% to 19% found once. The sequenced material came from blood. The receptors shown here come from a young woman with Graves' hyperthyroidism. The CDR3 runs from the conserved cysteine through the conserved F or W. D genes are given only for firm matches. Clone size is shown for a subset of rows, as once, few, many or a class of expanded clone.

CDR3: CASAGGAYNEQFF
DNA: TGTGCCAGCGCGGGAGGGGCCTACAATGAGCAGTTCTTC
J: TRBJ2-1
length: 13
size: few
V: TRBV6-2/TRBV6-3
D: TRBD2

CDR3: CASSFADGAQETQYF
DNA: TGTGCCAGCAGTTTTGCCGATGGAGCCCAAGAGACCCAGTACTTC
J: TRBJ2-5
length: 15
size: many
V: TRBV28
D: -

CDR3: CASSSKGTDTQYF
DNA: TGTGCCAGCAGCTCCAAAGGAACAGATACGCAGTATTTT
J: TRBJ2-3
length: 13
size: many
V: TRBV3-1
D: -

CDR3: CASSLDGPVYGYTF
DNA: TGTGCCAGCAGCTTAGACGGGCCCGTCTATGGCTACACCTTC
J: TRBJ1-2
length: 14
size: many
V: TRBV7-8
D: -

CDR3: CASSRTSGRDTQYF
DNA: TGTGCCAGTAGTAGGACTAGCGGGAGAGATACGCAGTATTTT
J: TRBJ2-3
length: 14
size: -
V: TRBV19
D: TRBD2

CDR3: CAWSVAAGEQYF
DNA: TGTGCCTGGAGTGTAGCAGCTGGGGAGCAGTACTTC
J: TRBJ2-7
length: 12
size: many
V: TRBV30
D: -

CDR3: CASTTRGTGQSMNTEAFF
DNA: TGTGCCAGCACCACCCGGGGGACGGGACAGAGTATGAACACTGAAGCTTTCTTT
J: TRBJ1-1
length: 18
size: -
V: TRBV27
D: TRBD1

CDR3: CASSVGAGGTDTQYF
DNA: TGTGCCAGCAGTGTAGGAGCGGGGGGCACAGATACGCAGTATTTT
J: TRBJ2-3
length: 15
size: many
V: TRBV2
D: TRBD2

CDR3: CASSLTGQGGETQYF
DNA: TGCGCCAGCAGCTTGACGGGCCAGGGTGGTGAGACCCAGTACTTC
J: TRBJ2-5
length: 15
size: many
V: TRBV5-1
D: -

CDR3: CASGLGQGEAFF
DNA: TGTGCTAGTGGTTTGGGACAGGGGGAAGCTTTCTTT
J: TRBJ1-1
length: 12
size: many
V: TRBV12-5
D: TRBD1

CDR3: CASSYSTSGSNEQFF
DNA: TGTGCCAGCAGTTACTCGACTAGCGGGAGCAATGAGCAGTTCTTC
J: TRBJ2-1
length: 15
size: many
V: TRBV6-6
D: TRBD2

CDR3: CASSFSTFSPQHF
DNA: TGCGCCAGCAGCTTCAGTACATTCTCGCCCCAGCATTTT
J: TRBJ1-5
length: 13
size: many
V: TRBV5-1
D: -

CDR3: CATSRDGQGARGYTF
DNA: TGTGCCACCAGCAGAGATGGGCAGGGGGCACGGGGCTACACCTTC
J: TRBJ1-2
length: 15
size: many
V: TRBV15
D: TRBD1

CDR3: CASSFVQAGGYTF
DNA: TGTGCCAGCAGCTTTGTACAGGCTGGGGGCTACACCTTC
J: TRBJ1-2
length: 13
size: many
V: TRBV5-6
D: -

CDR3: CASSLAWAGDSLNYGYTF
DNA: TGCGCCAGCAGCTTGGCCTGGGCCGGGGACAGCCTTAACTATGGCTACACCTTC
J: TRBJ1-2
length: 18
size: -
V: TRBV5-1
D: TRBD1

CDR3: CASSRGLAGIGETQYF
DNA: TGTGCCAGCAGCAGGGGACTAGCGGGAATCGGGGAGACCCAGTACTTC
J: TRBJ2-5
length: 16
size: many
V: TRBV7-2
D: TRBD2

CDR3: CASSPLAGGPYNEQFF
DNA: TGTGCCAGCAGCCCCCTAGCGGGAGGACCTTACAATGAGCAGTTCTTC
J: TRBJ2-1
length: 16
size: many
V: TRBV12-3/TRBV12-4
D: TRBD2

CDR3: CVSSLLSNEQFF
DNA: TGTGTCAGCAGCCTCCTCTCGAATGAGCAGTTCTTC
J: TRBJ2-1
length: 12
size: -
V: TRBV13
D: -

CDR3: CSALGQGEGKLFF
DNA: TGCAGTGCCCTTGGACAGGGCGAGGGGAAACTGTTTTTT
J: TRBJ1-4
length: 13
size: many
V: TRBV20-1
D: TRBD1

CDR3: CSARDPNRGYRGETQYF
DNA: TGCAGTGCTAGAGACCCTAACCGCGGGTACAGGGGAGAGACCCAGTACTTC
J: TRBJ2-5
length: 17
size: many
V: TRBV20-1
D: TRBD1

CDR3: CASSSLTTETQYF
DNA: TGCGCCAGCAGCTCCCTTACCACGGAGACCCAGTACTTC
J: TRBJ2-5
length: 13
size: few
V: TRBV5-1
D: -

CDR3: CASSYSTGGNEQFF
DNA: TGTGCCAGCAGTTACTCGACGGGGGGGAATGAGCAGTTCTTC
J: TRBJ2-1
length: 14
size: many
V: TRBV6-2/TRBV6-3
D: TRBD2